One T cell receptor beta chain is described in this entry. The record originates from a study of blood T cell repertoires in COVID-19. Study-level background: The analysed material was cDNA or gDNA that came from T cells, B-cell-depleted T cells, or PBMCs.

The assay was immunoSEQ multiplex PCR, and TCRdb's table has in-frame clones only and misses some. The repertoire holds approximately 170,000 clones, with around 80% as singletons. The receptor was isolated from a woman in her 70s in a cohort exposed to, infected with or recovered from COVID-19 (not recorded which). The sample consisted of PBMCs or T cells enriched from blood (not recorded which).

CDR3 sequence reads: CASSLGDREHTEQYF. The CDR3 nucleotides are TGTGCCAGCAGTTTAGGGGACAGGGAGCATACCGAGCAGTACTTC. The chain uses TRBV28 and TRBJ2-7; 9 nucleotides agree with TRBD1. CDR3 length: 15 amino acids. With 2 bases clipped from V and 6 bases from J, the junction kept 8 bases outside the gene matches. Germline assignment: CDR1 MDHEN and CDR2 SYDVKM.